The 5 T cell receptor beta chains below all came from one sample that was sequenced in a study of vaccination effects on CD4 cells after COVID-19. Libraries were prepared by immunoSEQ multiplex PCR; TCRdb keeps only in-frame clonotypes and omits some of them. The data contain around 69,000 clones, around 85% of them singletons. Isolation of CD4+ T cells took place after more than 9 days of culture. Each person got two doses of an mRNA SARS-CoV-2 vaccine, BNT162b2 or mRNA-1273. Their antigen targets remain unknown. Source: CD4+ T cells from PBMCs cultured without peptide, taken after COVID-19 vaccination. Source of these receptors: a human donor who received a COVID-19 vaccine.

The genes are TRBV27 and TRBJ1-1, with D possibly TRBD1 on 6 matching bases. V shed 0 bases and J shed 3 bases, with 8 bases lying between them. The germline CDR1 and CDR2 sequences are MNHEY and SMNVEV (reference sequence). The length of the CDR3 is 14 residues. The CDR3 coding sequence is TGTGCCAGCAGTTTATCAGGGGGGTACACTGAAGCTTTCTTT. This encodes CASSLSGGYTEAFF.

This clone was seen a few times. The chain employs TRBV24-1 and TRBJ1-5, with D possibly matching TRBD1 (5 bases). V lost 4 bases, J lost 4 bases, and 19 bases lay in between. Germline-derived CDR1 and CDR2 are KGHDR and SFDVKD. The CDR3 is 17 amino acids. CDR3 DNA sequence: TGTGCCACCAGTGAAGCCTACGGGGCGCCGGGAAATCAGCCCCAGCATTTT. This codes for CATSEAYGAPGNQPQHF.

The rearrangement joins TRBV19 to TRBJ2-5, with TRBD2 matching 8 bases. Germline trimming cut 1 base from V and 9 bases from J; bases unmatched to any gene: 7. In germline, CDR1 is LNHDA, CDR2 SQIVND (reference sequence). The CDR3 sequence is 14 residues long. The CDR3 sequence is CASSIVSGGPSQYF. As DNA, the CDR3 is TGTGCCAGTAGTATAGTCTCGGGGGGGCCCTCCCAGTACTTC.

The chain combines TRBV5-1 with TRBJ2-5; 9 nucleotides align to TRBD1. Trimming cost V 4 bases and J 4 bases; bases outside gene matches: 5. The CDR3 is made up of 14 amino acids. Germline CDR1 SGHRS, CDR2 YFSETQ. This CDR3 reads CASSQTGGRETQYF. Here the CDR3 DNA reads TGCGCCAGCAGCCAGACAGGGGGTCGAGAGACCCAGTACTTC.

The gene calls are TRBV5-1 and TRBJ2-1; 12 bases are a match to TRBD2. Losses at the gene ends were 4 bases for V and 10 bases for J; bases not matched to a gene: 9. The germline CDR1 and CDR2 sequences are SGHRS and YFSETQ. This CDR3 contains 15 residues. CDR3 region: CASSTRLAGVGEQFF. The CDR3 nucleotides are TGCGCCAGCAGCACCCGACTAGCGGGGGTAGGAGAGCAGTTCTTC.